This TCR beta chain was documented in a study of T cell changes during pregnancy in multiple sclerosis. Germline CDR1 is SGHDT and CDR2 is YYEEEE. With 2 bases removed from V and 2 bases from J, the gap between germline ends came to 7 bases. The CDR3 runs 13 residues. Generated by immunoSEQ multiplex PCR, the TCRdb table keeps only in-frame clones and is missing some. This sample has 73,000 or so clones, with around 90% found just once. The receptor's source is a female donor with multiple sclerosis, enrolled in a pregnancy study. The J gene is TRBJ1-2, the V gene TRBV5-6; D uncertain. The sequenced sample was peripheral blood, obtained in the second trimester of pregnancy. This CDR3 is CASSFYRNYGYTF. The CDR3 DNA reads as TGTGCCAGCAGCTTTTACAGAAACTATGGCTACACCTTC.